The 22 T cell receptor beta chains reported below all come from one sample, sequenced in a study of shared clonotypes between healthy human individuals. The data were produced by immunoSEQ multiplex PCR, yet TCRdb's version contains in-frame clones alone and is incomplete. Counted here are 500,000 to 550,000 clones, roughly 95% occurring once; the ten biggest clones make up around 0.067%. The sequenced sample consisted of naive CD4+ T cells sorted from blood. The subset is: CD45RA+ positively selected. The receptor source for this set is a woman aged 25 to 39 in good health.

Here the CDR3 DNA reads TGCGCCAGCAGCCCGGAGGTTGGGAGCAATCAGCCCCAGCATTTT. As protein: CASSPEVGSNQPQHF. This chain connects TRBV5-1 to TRBJ1-5; D is uncertain. This CDR3 has 15 amino acids. The V gene lost 4 bases and the J gene lost 1 base, with 12 bases spanning the gap. CDR1 is SGHRS and CDR2 is YFSETQ in the germline V gene.

This chain uses TRBV27 with TRBJ2-7; no clear D gene. V dropped 2 bases and J dropped 5 bases, with 10 bases sitting between them. CDR1 is MNHEY, CDR2 SMNVEV, per germline (reference sequence). This CDR3 has 13 amino acids. CDR3 nucleotides: TGTGCCAGCAGTTTAAGGCCCCCCCACGAGCAGTACTTC. Amino acids: CASSLRPPHEQYF.

The rearrangement links TRBV7-9 to TRBJ1-2; D unclear. Germline V gives CDR1 SEHNR, CDR2 FQNEAQ (reference sequence). There are 15 residues in the CDR3. V lost 2 bases, J lost 4 bases, and 14 bases lay in between. For the CDR3, the DNA is TGTGCCAGCAGCTTAAGGATCACCGAATTCTATGGCTACACCTTC. This sequence encodes CASSLRITEFYGYTF. The full variable domain, in which reference TRBV7-9 and TRBJ1-2 provide the parts outside the CDR3, is DTGVSQNPRHKITKRGQNVTFRCDPISEHNRLYWYRQTLGQGPEFLTYFQNEAQLEKSRLLSDRFSAERPKGSFSTLEIQRTEQGDSAMYLCASSLRITEFYGYTFGSGTRLTVV.

This sequence joins TRBV27 and TRBJ2-3; no clear D gene. V lost 1 base to trimming and J lost 4 bases, with 15 bases between them. The CDR3 sequence is 16 residues long. CDR1 MNHEY and CDR2 SMNVEV come from the germline V gene (reference sequence). In DNA, the CDR3 is TGTGCCAGCAGTTTATTTCCTAGTCGAAGGGCAGATACGCAGTATTTT. Encoded protein: CASSLFPSRRADTQYF.

The rearrangement links TRBV6-6 to TRBJ1-5, with D unclear. The CDR3 is 14 amino acids. The V and J ends lost 7 bases and 1 base respectively, with 11 bases between them. CDR1 and CDR2 (germline): MNHNY, SVGAGI (reference sequence). CDR3: CASNEGFSNQPQHF. CDR3 nucleotides: TGTGCCAGCAATGAGGGTTTCAGCAATCAGCCCCAGCATTTT.

The chain employs TRBV6-6 and TRBJ2-5; D not resolved. Judging by the DNA end, TRBJ2-7 fits better; the J call may be wrong. Germline V gene data show CDR1 as MNHNY and CDR2 as SVGAGI (reference sequence). The CDR3 totals 13 residues. The CDR3 loop is CASSYGWFYEQYF. In nucleotides, the CDR3 is TGTGCCAGCAGTTATGGGTGGTTCTACGAGCAGTACTTC.

V is TRBV2 and J is TRBJ1-1, with TRBD1 as a possible D gene (6 bases). V was clipped by 7 bases and J by 4 bases, with 19 bases between them. Germline CDR1 and CDR2: SNHLY and FYNNEI. CDR3 length equals 15 residues. The DNA for the CDR3 is TGTGCCAGCAACCCAATAACAGGGAGTTTCACTGAAGCTTTCTTT. This translates into CASNPITGSFTEAFF.

The V and J genes are TRBV19 and TRBJ1-5, with 8 bases lining up with TRBD1. The junction had 7 bases not matched to a gene; V was cut back by 10 bases and J by 5 bases. This CDR3 is 13 amino acids long. CDR1 is LNHDA, CDR2 SQIVND, per germline (reference sequence). The CDR3 coding sequence is TGTGCCACCCGACAGGGGCTCCATCAGCCCCAGCATTTT. Translating it yields CATRQGLHQPQHF.

The chain recombines TRBV28 with TRBJ2-1, with TRBD2 as a possible D gene (6 bases). The CDR3 loop spans 15 amino acids. Deletions cut 6 bases from V and 3 bases from J, with 15 bases between. Germline CDR1 and CDR2: MDHEN and SYDVKM. The chain's CDR3 is CASSVWGGRYNEQFF. The CDR3 nucleotides read TGTGCCAGCAGCGTATGGGGAGGACGCTACAATGAGCAGTTCTTC.

The chain uses TRBV19 and TRBJ2-2, with D tentatively TRBD1 (5 bases). There are 15 residues in the CDR3. V shed 3 bases and J shed 2 bases, with 10 bases lying between them. Germline V CDR1 and CDR2: LNHDA, SQIVND (reference sequence). The CDR3 nucleotides are TGTGCCAGTAGTATCTGGCAGGGCAACACCGGGGAGCTGTTTTTT. It translates to CASSIWQGNTGELFF.

CDR3 loop: CASSSGGAQPQHF. DNA for the CDR3: TGTGCCAGCAGTTCCGGGGGGGCGCAGCCCCAGCATTTT. The rearrangement links TRBV6-5 to TRBJ1-5; a possible D gene is TRBD1 (6 bases). Germline CDR1 is MNHEY and CDR2 is SVGAGI. Deletions cut 4 bases from V and 7 bases from J, with 11 bases between. The CDR3 sequence is 13 residues long.

The genes are TRBV6-1 and TRBJ1-1; a possible D gene is TRBD1 (6 bases). V lost 1 base to trimming and J lost 4 bases, with 13 bases between them. CDR3 size: 15 residues. Germline values: CDR1 MNHNS, CDR2 SASEGT. The CDR3 protein is CASSEVRGAGTEAFF. Here the CDR3 DNA reads TGTGCCAGCAGTGAAGTTAGGGGGGCGGGCACTGAAGCTTTCTTT.

In its sample, this clone was seen once. This chain uses TRBV6-6 with TRBJ2-6; 7 positions match TRBD1. V lost 5 bases to trimming and J lost 1 base; unmatched junction nucleotides: 5. Germline values: CDR1 MNHNY, CDR2 SVGAGI (reference sequence). CDR3 length equals 16 residues. CDR3 in amino acids: CASSGQASSGANVLTF. The CDR3 DNA sequence: TGTGCCAGCAGTGGACAGGCCTCATCTGGGGCCAACGTCCTGACTTTC.

The CDR3 DNA reads TGTGCCAGTAGTAAACGCGGGACAGGGAGGTCTACCGTCGGCCAGCCCCAGCATTTT. As protein: CASSKRGTGRSTVGQPQHF. This rearrangement joins TRBV19 to TRBJ1-5; TRBD1 aligns across 9 bases. Germline V gene lookup returns CDR1 LNHDA and CDR2 SQIVND (reference sequence). This CDR3 comprises 19 residues. Trimming cost V 4 bases and J 7 bases; bases outside gene matches: 20.

The rearrangement links TRBV10-3 to TRBJ2-5, with D perhaps matching TRBD1 (6 bases). The germline CDR1 and CDR2 sequences are ENHRY and SYGVKD. With 10 bases removed from V and 2 bases from J, the gap between germline ends came to 11 bases. CDR3 length: 12 amino acids. DNA for the CDR3: TGTGCCACCAAACAGGGACAAGAGACCCAGTACTTC. Its translation: CATKQGQETQYF.

This chain joins TRBV19 and TRBJ1-5; D is ambiguous. The V gene lost 6 bases and the J gene lost 3 bases, with 6 bases spanning the gap. CDR1 is LNHDA and CDR2 is SQIVND in the germline V gene (reference sequence). CDR3 length: 12 amino acids. In nucleotides, the CDR3 is TGTGCCAGTAGGGTAACCAATCAGCCCCAGCATTTT. Protein sequence: CASRVTNQPQHF.

V usage is TRBV2 and J usage is TRBJ2-1, with 10 bases identical to TRBD2. The trim removed 6 bases at V and 4 bases at J, leaving 6 bases unmatched. Germline lookup yields CDR1 SNHLY and CDR2 FYNNEI. This CDR3 has 15 amino acids. DNA for the CDR3: TGTGCCAGCAGGCTCTTAGCGGGAGGTTACAATGAGCAGTTCTTC. Translation gives CASRLLAGGYNEQFF.

The chain combines TRBV27 with TRBJ1-5; D is undetermined. The CDR3 consists of 17 residues. Trimming took 2 bases from V and 0 from J, leaving 14 bases between them. Germline CDR1 and CDR2: MNHEY and SMNVEV (reference sequence). This CDR3 reads CASSLMGTQYSNQPQHF. The CDR3 DNA reads TGTGCCAGCAGTTTAATGGGAACCCAGTATAGCAATCAGCCCCAGCATTTT.

This clone was observed once. The rearrangement joins TRBV27 to TRBJ2-7; 10 nucleotides line up with TRBD2. The CDR3 contains 14 residues. Germline assignment: CDR1 MNHEY and CDR2 SMNVEV (reference sequence). V lost 6 bases to trimming and J lost 2 bases; unmatched junction nucleotides: 4. DNA of the CDR3: TGTGCCAGCAGCCAAGCGGGGGGGACCTACGAGCAGTACTTC. Translation: CASSQAGGTYEQYF.

V usage is TRBV4-1 and J usage is TRBJ2-1; D may be TRBD2 (6 bases). The CDR3 is 14 amino acids. Trimming took off 4 bases at V and 8 bases at J, with 15 bases between the two ends. CDR1 and CDR2 from the germline V gene are MGHRA and YSYEKL. Here the CDR3 reads CASSRGPGGDEQFF. The CDR3 DNA sequence: TGCGCCAGCAGCCGAGGGCCCGGCGGGGATGAGCAGTTCTTC.

The chain combines TRBV7-2 with TRBJ1-3; the D is unclear. Germline CDR1 and CDR2: SGHTA and FQGNSA. The CDR3 runs to 14 residues. The germline V and J ends were trimmed by 4 bases and 0 bases, with 7 bases remaining between them. The CDR3 DNA reads TGTGCCAGCAGCTCCTGGGTCTCTGGAAACACCATATATTTT. It yields the protein CASSSWVSGNTIYF.

This clone was seen only once. V and J are TRBV27 and TRBJ2-1, with 7 bases lining up with TRBD1. From germline, CDR1 is MNHEY and CDR2 SMNVEV (reference sequence). The CDR3 spans 17 residues. The V gene end was trimmed by 5 bases and the J gene end by 8 bases; junction bases not matched to a gene: 18. The CDR3: CASSPGQGVKGGDEQFF. CDR3 bases: TGTGCCAGCAGTCCCGGACAAGGGGTCAAAGGGGGCGATGAGCAGTTCTTC.